The next 15 T cell receptor beta chains were all read from a single sample in a study of cytomegalovirus exposure and HLA in healthy donors. The method was immunoSEQ multiplex PCR; TCRdb's version includes in-frame clones alone and lacks a portion of them. This table has 100,000 to 150,000 clones, about 93% appearing once. Sequenced: PBMCs. The receptors were sampled from a woman aged 18-30 years in good health and CMV-seronegative.

The gene calls are TRBV29-1 and TRBJ2-7; a weak D match, TRBD1 (7 bases). In germline, CDR1 is SQVTM, CDR2 ANQGSEA. Trimming left V 7 bases short and J 2 bases short, with 12 bases between. The CDR3 contains 12 residues. CDR3 DNA: TGCAGCGGGCGGGACAGCACCTACGAGCAGTACTTC. It yields the protein CSGRDSTYEQYF.

The rearrangement joins TRBV5-1 to TRBJ1-6; 7 positions match TRBD1. The CDR3 has 17 amino acids. Germline loops: CDR1 SGHRS, CDR2 YFSETQ. V shed 4 bases and J 7 bases; nucleotides not matched to a gene: 14. The CDR3 coding sequence is TGCGCCAGCAGCGAGGGCCCCGGACAGGTTTCAAATTCACCCCTCCACTTT. It encodes CASSEGPGQVSNSPLHF.

The chain links TRBV2 to TRBJ1-4; D is unclear. The CDR3 is 17 amino acids. Deletions cut 4 bases from V and 4 bases from J, with 19 bases between. Germline CDR1 and CDR2: SNHLY and FYNNEI. The CDR3 bases are TGTGCCAGCAGTGTCGCCTATTCCCCGGGAGGTAATGAAAAACTGTTTTTT. Protein product: CASSVAYSPGGNEKLFF.

The chain recombines TRBV5-6 with TRBJ2-5; D is ambiguous. The germline CDR1 and CDR2 sequences are SGHDT and YYEEEE. V was pared by 4 bases and J by 1 base, with 8 bases between. The CDR3 is 13 amino acids. This CDR3 is CASSLGGQETQYF. The DNA of the CDR3 is TGTGCCAGCAGCCTAGGCGGCCAAGAGACCCAGTACTTC.

V usage is TRBV18 and J usage is TRBJ1-1; D is ambiguous. The CDR3 totals 15 residues. Trimming pared 3 bases from V and 1 base from J, leaving 12 bases between. Germline lookup yields CDR1 KGHSH and CDR2 LQKENI. In nucleotides, the CDR3 is TGTGCCAGCTCACCCCTGGTCACAGAGAACACTGAAGCTTTCTTT. It specifies CASSPLVTENTEAFF.

This clone was seen a single time. The chain's CDR3 is CASSPSPQAMYGYTF. Written as DNA, the CDR3 is TGTGCCAGCAGCCCGTCCCCGCAGGCGATGTATGGCTACACCTTC. V and J are TRBV6-4 and TRBJ1-2; D remains unclear. The germline V gene has CDR1 MRHNA and CDR2 SNTAGT. The CDR3 totals 15 residues. V was cut by 6 bases and J by 5 bases, with 19 bases left in between.

This sequence joins TRBV2 and TRBJ2-7, with a weak D call TRBD2 (6 bases). The CDR3 contains 16 residues. Trimming stripped 8 bases from V and 6 bases from J, with 26 bases between. Germline V lookup: CDR1 SNHLY, CDR2 FYNNEI. The CDR3: CASGRESGGVGGEQYF. The CDR3 nucleotides read TGTGCCAGCGGACGGGAGTCAGGAGGGGTTGGAGGCGAGCAGTACTTC.

The V call is TRBV4-2, the J call TRBJ2-1, with 9 bases fitting TRBD2. This CDR3 is built from 14 residues. The ends lost 6 bases at V and 5 bases at J; junction bases unmatched: 5. Germline assignment: CDR1 LGHNA and CDR2 YNFKEQ. CDR3 sequence (DNA): TGTGCCAGCAGGCTTAGCGGGGGCAACAATGAGCAGTTCTTC. This sequence encodes CASRLSGGNNEQFF.

The rearrangement joins TRBV6-5 to TRBJ2-7; 11 bases are shared with TRBD2. The germline CDR1 and CDR2 sequences are MNHEY and SVGAGI. V lost 0 bases to trimming and J lost 3 bases; unmatched junction nucleotides: 4. The CDR3 extends over 16 amino acids. The CDR3 DNA is TGTGCCAGCAGTTACTCGACTAGCGGGGAAGTCTACGAGCAGTACTTC. This gives the protein CASSYSTSGEVYEQYF.

The CDR3 is CASNNYRGGILGNTEAFF. CDR3 DNA: TGCGCCAGCAACAACTACAGGGGAGGTATACTTGGAAACACTGAAGCTTTCTTT. The genes are TRBV10-2 and TRBJ1-1; 7 bases are shared with TRBD1. The junction had 19 bases not matched to a gene; V was cut back by 7 bases and J by 2 bases. CDR3 length: 18 amino acids. Germline loops: CDR1 WSHSY, CDR2 SAAADI.

V and J are TRBV4-1 and TRBJ1-5; 9 bases align to TRBD1. The CDR3 totals 16 residues. V lost 1 base and J lost 7; bases outside the gene matches: 8. Germline CDR1 reads MGHRA; CDR2 reads YSYEKL. The CDR3 sequence: CASSQVGTGIRQPQHF. The DNA of the CDR3 is TGCGCCAGCAGCCAAGTCGGGACAGGGATCCGGCAGCCCCAGCATTTT.

This chain's CDR3 is CASSLGYRGGISETQYF. DNA of the CDR3: TGCGCCAGCAGCTTGGGCTACCGGGGGGGCATCTCAGAGACCCAGTACTTC. The V and J genes are TRBV5-1 and TRBJ2-5; 8 bases line up with TRBD2. The germline V gene encodes CDR1 SGHRS and CDR2 YFSETQ. Trimming took 0 bases from V and 4 from J; bases not matched to a gene: 11. This CDR3 spans 17 amino acids.

This clone showed up just once. The chain carries TRBV28 and TRBJ1-4; D call uncertain. CDR1 and CDR2 from the germline V gene are MDHEN and SYDVKM. V dropped 3 bases and J dropped 7 bases, with 9 bases sitting between them. CDR3 length equals 13 residues. CDR3 sequence (DNA): TGTGCCAGCAGTTTGGTTTCGAGTGAAAAACTGTTTTTT. Translating it yields CASSLVSSEKLFF.

The chain recombines TRBV14 with TRBJ1-4; D unclear. V dropped 1 base and J dropped 3 bases, with 12 bases sitting between them. CDR1 is SGHDN and CDR2 is FVKESK in the germline V gene. CDR3 length: 16 residues. The CDR3 reads CASSQVEAGPNEKLFF. CDR3 coding DNA: TGTGCCAGCAGCCAAGTGGAGGCAGGCCCTAATGAAAAACTGTTTTTT. The variable domain in full, with the rest retrieved from reference TRBV14 and TRBJ1-4, is EAGVTQFPSHSVIEKGQTVTLRCDPISGHDNLYWYRRVMGKEIKFLLHFVKESKQDESGMPNNRFLAERTGGTYSTLKVQPAELEDSGVYFCASSQVEAGPNEKLFFGSGTQLSVL.

The DNA of the CDR3 is TGTGCCAGTAGTCCAACAGGGTCCTATGGCTACACCTTC. Translating it yields CASSPTGSYGYTF. The chain is built from TRBV19 and TRBJ1-2, with a tentative D call TRBD1 (6 bases). From germline, CDR1 is LNHDA and CDR2 SQIVND (reference sequence). V lost 5 bases and J lost 4, with 11 bases in between. The CDR3 has 13 amino acids.